A single sample gave rise to the 2 T cell receptor beta chains below, sequenced in a study of CD8 T cells in Susac syndrome. About 0.45 to 1 ug RNA was reverse transcribed with random hexamers. TCRdb reanalysed the immunoSEQ multiplex PCR reads using MiXCR and keeps one entry per CDR3 protein. This sample carries fewer than 200,000 distinct CDR3 sequences, about 95% of them seen once, and the ten largest clones take 0.1%. The sequenced sample consisted of CD4+ T cells from PBMCs. These receptors all stem from a human donor in good health.

The rearrangement uses TRBV6-5 and TRBJ2-1; 13 bases map to TRBD2. CDR1 and CDR2 (germline): MNHEY, SVGAGI. V shed 6 bases, J shed 8 bases, and the junction held 4 bases outside the gene matches. The CDR3 sequence is 14 residues long. The CDR3 loop reads CASRGLAGIHEQFF. Here the CDR3 DNA reads TGTGCCAGCAGGGGACTAGCGGGGATCCATGAGCAGTTCTTC.

The J gene is TRBJ2-3, the V gene TRBV7-2; tentatively, D is TRBD2 (6 bases). Germline V CDR1 and CDR2: SGHTA, FQGNSA. The CDR3 runs to 14 residues. With 5 bases removed from V and 2 bases from J, the gap between germline ends came to 11 bases. CDR3 sequence reads: CASSPREFTDTQYF. The CDR3 DNA is TGTGCCAGCAGCCCCCGGGAGTTCACAGATACGCAGTATTTT.